This T cell receptor (beta chain) was captured by sequencing in a study of vaccination effects on CD4 cells after COVID-19. The repertoire was sequenced with immunoSEQ multiplex PCR; TCRdb's copy has only in-frame clones and lacks some. The sample has nearly 45,000 clones; more than 65% are singletons. This clone came up a few times. Antigen unknown. The authors isolated CD4+ T cells after less than eleven days of culture. Each person got two doses of an mRNA SARS-CoV-2 vaccine, BNT162b2 or mRNA-1273. The authors replaced half the medium with IL-2 medium on days 3 and 7. The CDR3 has 13 residues. Between the trimmed V and J ends, which lost 3 bases and 0 bases, there was a span of 2 bases.

The gene calls are TRBV12-3 or TRBV12-4 and TRBJ2-2; D ambiguous. This receptor was taken from a human donor who received a COVID-19 vaccine. The material was CD4+ T cells from PBMCs cultured without peptide, obtained after COVID-19 vaccination. The CDR3 DNA follows: TGTGCCAGCAGTTTCGCGAACACCGGGGAGCTGTTTTTT. Translating it yields CASSFANTGELFF.